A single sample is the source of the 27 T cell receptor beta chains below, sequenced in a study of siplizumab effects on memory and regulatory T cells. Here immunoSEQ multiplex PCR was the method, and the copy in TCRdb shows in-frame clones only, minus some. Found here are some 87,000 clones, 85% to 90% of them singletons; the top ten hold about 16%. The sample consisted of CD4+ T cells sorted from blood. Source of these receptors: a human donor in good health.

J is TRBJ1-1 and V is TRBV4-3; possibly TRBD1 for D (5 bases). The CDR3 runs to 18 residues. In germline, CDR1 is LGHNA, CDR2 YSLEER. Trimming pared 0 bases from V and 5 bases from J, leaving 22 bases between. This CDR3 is CASSQDPRGTARGTEAFF. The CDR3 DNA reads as TGCGCCAGCAGCCAAGATCCCCGGGGGACGGCAAGAGGGACTGAAGCTTTCTTT.

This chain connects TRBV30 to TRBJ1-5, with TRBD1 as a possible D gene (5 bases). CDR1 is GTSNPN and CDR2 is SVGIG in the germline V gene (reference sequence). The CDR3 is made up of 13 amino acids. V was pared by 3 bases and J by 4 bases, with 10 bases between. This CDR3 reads CAWSQGANQPQHF. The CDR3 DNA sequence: TGTGCCTGGAGCCAGGGAGCGAATCAGCCCCAGCATTTT.

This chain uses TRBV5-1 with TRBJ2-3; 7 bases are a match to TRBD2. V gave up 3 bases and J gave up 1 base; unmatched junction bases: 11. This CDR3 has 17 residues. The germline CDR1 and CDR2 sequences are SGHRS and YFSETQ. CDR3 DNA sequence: TGCGCCAGCAGCTATGCGACCGCGGGAGTGGGCACAGATACGCAGTATTTT. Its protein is CASSYATAGVGTDTQYF.

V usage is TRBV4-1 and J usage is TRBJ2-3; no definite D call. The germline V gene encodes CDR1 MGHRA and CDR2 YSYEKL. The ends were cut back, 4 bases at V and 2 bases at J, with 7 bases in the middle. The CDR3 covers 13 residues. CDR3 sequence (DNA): TGCGCCAGCAGCCGACCAAACACAGATACGCAGTATTTT. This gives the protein CASSRPNTDTQYF.

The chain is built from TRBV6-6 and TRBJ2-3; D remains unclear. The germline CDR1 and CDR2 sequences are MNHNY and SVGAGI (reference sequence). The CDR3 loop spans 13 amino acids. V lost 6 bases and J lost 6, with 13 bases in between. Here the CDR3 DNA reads TGTGCCAGCAGACTACCCTCCCTGGATACGCAGTATTTT. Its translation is CASRLPSLDTQYF.

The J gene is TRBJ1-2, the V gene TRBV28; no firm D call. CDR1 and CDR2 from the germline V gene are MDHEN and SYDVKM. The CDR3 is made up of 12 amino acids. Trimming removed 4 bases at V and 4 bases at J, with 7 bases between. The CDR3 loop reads CASSSPTYGYTF. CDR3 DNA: TGTGCCAGCAGTTCACCGACCTATGGCTACACCTTC.

CDR3: CASTGAGTEAFF. CDR3 sequence (DNA): TGCGCCAGCACAGGGGCGGGCACTGAAGCTTTCTTT. V and J are TRBV23-1 and TRBJ1-1; possibly TRBD1 for D (6 bases). TRBV23-1 is given ORF status, its function remaining uncertain. Trimming stripped 7 bases from V and 4 bases from J, with 10 bases between. The CDR3 covers 12 residues.

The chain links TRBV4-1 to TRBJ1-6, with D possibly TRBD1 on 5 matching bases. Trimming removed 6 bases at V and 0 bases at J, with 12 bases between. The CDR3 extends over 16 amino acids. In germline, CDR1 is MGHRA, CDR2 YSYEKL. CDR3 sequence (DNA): TGCGCCAGCAGAATCCGGGACGACTCCTATAATTCACCCCTCCACTTT. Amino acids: CASRIRDDSYNSPLHF.

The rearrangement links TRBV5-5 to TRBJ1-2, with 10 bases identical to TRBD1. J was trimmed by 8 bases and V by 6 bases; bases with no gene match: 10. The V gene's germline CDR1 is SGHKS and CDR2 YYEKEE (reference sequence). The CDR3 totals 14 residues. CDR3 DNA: TGTGCCAGCACCGTCTCCGGGACAGGGGAGGGCTACACCTTC. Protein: CASTVSGTGEGYTF.

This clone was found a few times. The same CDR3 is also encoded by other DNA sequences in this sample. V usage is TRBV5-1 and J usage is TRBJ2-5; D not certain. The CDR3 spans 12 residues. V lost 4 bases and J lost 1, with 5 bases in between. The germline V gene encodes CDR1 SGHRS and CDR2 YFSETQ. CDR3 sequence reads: CASSPTQETQYF. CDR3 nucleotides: TGCGCCAGCAGCCCAACCCAAGAGACCCAGTACTTC.

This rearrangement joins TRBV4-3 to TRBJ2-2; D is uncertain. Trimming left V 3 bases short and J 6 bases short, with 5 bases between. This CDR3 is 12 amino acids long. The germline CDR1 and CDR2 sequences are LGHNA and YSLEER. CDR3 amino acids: CASSHPPGELFF. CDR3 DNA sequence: TGCGCCAGCAGCCATCCCCCCGGGGAGCTGTTTTTT.

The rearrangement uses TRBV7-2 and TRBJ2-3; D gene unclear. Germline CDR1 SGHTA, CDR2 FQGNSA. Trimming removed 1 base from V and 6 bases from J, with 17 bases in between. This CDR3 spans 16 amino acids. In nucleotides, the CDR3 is TGTGCCAGCAGCTTAGGAGGCCCTCCAGTGGTGGATACGCAGTATTTT. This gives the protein CASSLGGPPVVDTQYF. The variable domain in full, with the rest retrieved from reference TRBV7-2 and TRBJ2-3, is GAGVSQSPSNKVTEKGKDVELRCDPISGHTALYWYRQSLGQGLEFLIYFQGNSAPDKSGLPSDRFSAERTGGSVSTLTIQRTQQEDSAVYLCASSLGGPPVVDTQYFGPGTRLTVL.

The DNA for the CDR3 is TGTGCCAGCAGTCCCAACACCAATGAGCAGTTCTTC. Translation: CASSPNTNEQFF. The chain links TRBV7-3 to TRBJ2-1; D is unresolved. The CDR3 loop spans 12 amino acids. The V gene's germline CDR1 is SGHTA and CDR2 FQGTGA. V was pared by 6 bases and J by 6 bases, with 9 bases between.

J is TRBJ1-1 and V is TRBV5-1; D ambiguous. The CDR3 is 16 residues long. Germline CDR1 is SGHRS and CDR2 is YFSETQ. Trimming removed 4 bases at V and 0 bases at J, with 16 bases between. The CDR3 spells CASSPEPVIMNTEAFF. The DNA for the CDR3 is TGCGCCAGCAGCCCGGAGCCGGTCATCATGAACACTGAAGCTTTCTTT.

CDR3 coding DNA: TGTGCCTGGGCACATCATGCCATCACAGATACGCAGTATTTT. Residues: CAWAHHAITDTQYF. V gene TRBV30 combines with J gene TRBJ2-3; no definite D call. The ends were cut back, 5 bases at V and 2 bases at J, with 14 bases in the middle. Germline V gene sequence: CDR1 GTSNPN, CDR2 SVGIG (reference sequence). The CDR3 consists of 14 residues.

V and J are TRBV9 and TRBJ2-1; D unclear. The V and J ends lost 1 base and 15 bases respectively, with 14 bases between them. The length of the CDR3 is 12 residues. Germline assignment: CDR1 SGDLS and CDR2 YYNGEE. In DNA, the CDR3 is TGTGCCAGCAGCGTAAGCGACTCCCTTCGGTTCTTC. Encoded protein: CASSVSDSLRFF.

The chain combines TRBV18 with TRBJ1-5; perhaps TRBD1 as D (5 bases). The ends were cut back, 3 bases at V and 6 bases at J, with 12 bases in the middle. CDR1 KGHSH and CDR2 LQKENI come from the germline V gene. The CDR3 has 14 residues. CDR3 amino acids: CASSPSGAGQPQHF. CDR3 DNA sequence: TGTGCCAGCTCACCGTCTGGGGCAGGTCAGCCCCAGCATTTT.

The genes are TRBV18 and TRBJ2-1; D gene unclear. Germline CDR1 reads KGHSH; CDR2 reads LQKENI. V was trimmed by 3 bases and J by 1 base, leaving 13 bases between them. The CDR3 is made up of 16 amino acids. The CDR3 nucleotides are TGTGCCAGCTCACCTGGTGGCGACCCTTCCTACAATGAGCAGTTCTTC. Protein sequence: CASSPGGDPSYNEQFF.

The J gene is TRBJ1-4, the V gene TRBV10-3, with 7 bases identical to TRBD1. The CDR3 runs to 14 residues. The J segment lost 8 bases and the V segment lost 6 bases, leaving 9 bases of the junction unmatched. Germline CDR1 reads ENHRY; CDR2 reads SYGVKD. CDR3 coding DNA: TGTGCCATCAGGTCAGACAGGGAGGGGGAAAAACTGTTTTTT. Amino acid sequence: CAIRSDREGEKLFF.

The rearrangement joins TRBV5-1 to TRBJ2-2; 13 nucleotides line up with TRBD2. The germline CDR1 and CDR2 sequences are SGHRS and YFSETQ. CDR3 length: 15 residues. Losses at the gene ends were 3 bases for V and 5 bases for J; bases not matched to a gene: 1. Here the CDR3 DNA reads TGCGCCAGCAGCTGGACTAGCGGGGGAACCGGGGAGCTGTTTTTT. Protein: CASSWTSGGTGELFF.

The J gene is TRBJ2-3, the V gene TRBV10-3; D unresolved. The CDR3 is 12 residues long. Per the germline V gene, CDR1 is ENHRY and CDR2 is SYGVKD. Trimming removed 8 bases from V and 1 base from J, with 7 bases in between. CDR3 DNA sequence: TGTGCCATCGGGGTGGGCACAGATACGCAGTATTTT. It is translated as CAIGVGTDTQYF.

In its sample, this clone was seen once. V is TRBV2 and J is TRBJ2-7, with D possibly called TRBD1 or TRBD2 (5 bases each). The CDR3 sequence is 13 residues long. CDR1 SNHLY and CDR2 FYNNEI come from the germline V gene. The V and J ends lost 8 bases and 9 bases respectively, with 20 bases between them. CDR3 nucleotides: TGTGCCAGCGGGCACAGGACTCCTACGGGGCAGTACTTC. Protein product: CASGHRTPTGQYF.

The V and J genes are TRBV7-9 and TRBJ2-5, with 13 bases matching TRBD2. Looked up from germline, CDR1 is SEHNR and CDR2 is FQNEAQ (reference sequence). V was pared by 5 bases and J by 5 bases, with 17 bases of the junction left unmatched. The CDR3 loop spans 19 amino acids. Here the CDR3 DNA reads TGTGCCAGCAGCCAGGGACTAGCGGGACCCCGCCTGGGCCTCGAGACCCAGTACTTC. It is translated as CASSQGLAGPRLGLETQYF. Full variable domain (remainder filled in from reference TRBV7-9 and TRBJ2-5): DTGVSQNPRHKITKRGQNVTFRCDPISEHNRLYWYRQTLGQGPEFLTYFQNEAQLEKSRLLSDRFSAERPKGSFSTLEIQRTEQGDSAMYLCASSQGLAGPRLGLETQYFGPGTRLLVL.

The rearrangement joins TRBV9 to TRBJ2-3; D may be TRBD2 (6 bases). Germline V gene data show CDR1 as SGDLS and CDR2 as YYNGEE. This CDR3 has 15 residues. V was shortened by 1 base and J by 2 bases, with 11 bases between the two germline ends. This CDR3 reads CASSVIAEPTDTQYF. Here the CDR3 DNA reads TGTGCCAGCAGCGTAATAGCGGAGCCCACAGATACGCAGTATTTT.

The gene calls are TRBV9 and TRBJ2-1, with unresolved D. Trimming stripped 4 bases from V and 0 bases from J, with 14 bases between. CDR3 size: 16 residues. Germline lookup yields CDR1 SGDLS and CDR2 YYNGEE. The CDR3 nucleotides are TGTGCCAGCAGCCCAAGGACGCCGACCTCCTACAATGAGCAGTTCTTC. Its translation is CASSPRTPTSYNEQFF.

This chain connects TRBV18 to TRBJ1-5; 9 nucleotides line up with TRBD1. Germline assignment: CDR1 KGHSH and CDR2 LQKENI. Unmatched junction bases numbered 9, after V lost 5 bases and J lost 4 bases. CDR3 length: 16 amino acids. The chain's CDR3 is CASSNRDRDWNQPQHF. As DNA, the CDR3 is TGTGCCAGCTCAAACCGGGACAGGGATTGGAATCAGCCCCAGCATTTT.

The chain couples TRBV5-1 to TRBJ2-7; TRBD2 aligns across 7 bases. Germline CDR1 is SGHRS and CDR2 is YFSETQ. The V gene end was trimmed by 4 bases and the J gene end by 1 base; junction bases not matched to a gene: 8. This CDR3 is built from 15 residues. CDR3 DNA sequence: TGCGCCAGCAGCAACCCTAGCGGAGCTTCCTACGAGCAGTACTTC. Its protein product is CASSNPSGASYEQYF.